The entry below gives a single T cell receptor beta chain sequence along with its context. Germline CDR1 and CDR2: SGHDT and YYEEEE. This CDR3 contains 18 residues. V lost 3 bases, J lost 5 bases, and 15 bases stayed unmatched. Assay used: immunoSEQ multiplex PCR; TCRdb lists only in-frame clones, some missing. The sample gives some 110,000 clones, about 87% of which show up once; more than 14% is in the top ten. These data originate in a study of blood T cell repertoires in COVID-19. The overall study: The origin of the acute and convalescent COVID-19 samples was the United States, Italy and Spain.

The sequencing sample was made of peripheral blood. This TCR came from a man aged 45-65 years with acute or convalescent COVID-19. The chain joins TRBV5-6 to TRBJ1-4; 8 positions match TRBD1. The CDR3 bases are TGTGCCAGCAGCTCCGGTAGCAGGGGGCGACTTCGCAATGAAAAACTGTTTTTT. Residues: CASSSGSRGRLRNEKLFF.